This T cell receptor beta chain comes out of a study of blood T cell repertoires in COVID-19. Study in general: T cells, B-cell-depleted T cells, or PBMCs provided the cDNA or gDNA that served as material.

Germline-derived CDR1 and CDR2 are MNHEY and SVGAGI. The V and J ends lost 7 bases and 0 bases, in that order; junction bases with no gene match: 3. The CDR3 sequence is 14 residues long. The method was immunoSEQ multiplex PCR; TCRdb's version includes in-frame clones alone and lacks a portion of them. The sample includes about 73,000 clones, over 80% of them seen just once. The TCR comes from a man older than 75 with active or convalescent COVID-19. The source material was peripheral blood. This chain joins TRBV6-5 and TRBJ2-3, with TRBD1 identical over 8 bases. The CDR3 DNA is TGTGCCAGCAACGACAGGGGTAGCACAGATACGCAGTATTTT. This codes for CASNDRGSTDTQYF.